The TCR beta chain described here comes from a study of T cells and copy number aberrations in small-cell lung cancer. General study findings and limits: Due to few samples, these findings require validation. All specimens were formalin-fixed paraffin-embedded tissue, prone to sequencing artifacts.

Donors were all either smokers or heavy second-hand smokers. Germline V gene lookup returns CDR1 SGDLS and CDR2 YYNGEE. V dropped 0 bases and J dropped 5 bases, with 6 bases sitting between them. The length of the CDR3 is 13 residues. The assay was immunoSEQ multiplex PCR, and TCRdb's table has in-frame clones only and misses some. The table has some 9,300 clones, about 80% seen once. Worth noting for this clone: Its specificity is not known.

The clonotype was recovered from a man aged 60 to 75 with small cell lung cancer. The chain recombines TRBV9 with TRBJ1-5; D is uncertain. The source material was normal tissue next to the tumor. This CDR3 reads CASSVDWHQPQHF. The CDR3 DNA is TGTGCCAGCAGCGTAGACTGGCATCAGCCCCAGCATTTT.